This record concerns one TCR beta chain sequence. The data originate from a study of blood T cell repertoires in COVID-19. About the research overall: COVID-19 samples collected from the United States, Italy and Spain covered acute and convalescent phases. T cells, B-cell-depleted T cells, or PBMCs supplied cDNA or gDNA.

Trimming at V came to 2 bases and at J to 7 bases, leaving 7 bases not matched to a gene. Germline V gene lookup returns CDR1 LNHDA and CDR2 SQIVND (reference sequence). There are 14 residues in the CDR3. In the original workflow: Counts of nucleated cells, estimated from reference gene primer amplification, were obtained. Assay: immunoSEQ multiplex PCR; the TCRdb copy retains only in-frame clones and omits some. V, J and clone size are taken as reported in that table, and D and trimming were inferred from the DNA itself. This repertoire shows 200,000 to 250,000 clones, around 84% found once; its top ten account for approximately 5.1%.

This TCR was recovered from a woman in her fifties or sixties who had recovered from COVID-19. The chain combines TRBV19 with TRBJ1-2; the match to TRBD1 covers 7 bases. Material for sequencing was peripheral blood. As DNA, the CDR3 is TGTGCCAGTAGTATACGGGACAGCCTGACTGGCTACACCTTC. It encodes CASSIRDSLTGYTF.